This T cell receptor (beta chain) emerged from a study of beta chain features in type 1 diabetes. Points from the study as a whole: In cDNA sequencing, cells with high TCR expression could be over-represented.

This clone was counted between two and nine times. As yet, its antigen is unknown. Expressed TCRB transcripts were sequenced, since all the RNA that had been isolated was reverse transcribed. Libraries were prepared by immunoSEQ multiplex PCR; TCRdb keeps only in-frame clonotypes and omits some of them. This table holds roughly 300,000 clones, approximately 8% found once. Trimming removed 3 bases from V and 1 base from J; junction bases left unmatched: 5. The CDR3 is made up of 15 amino acids. CDR1 LNHDA and CDR2 SQIVND come from the germline V gene (reference sequence). The rearrangement links TRBV19 to TRBJ1-1, with 7 bases fitting TRBD1. Sequencing was done on a sample of central memory CD4+ T cells from blood. The sequence was collected from a young woman in good health. The CDR3 DNA follows: TGTGCCAGTAGTATTACGACAGGGCGGAACACTGAAGCTTTCTTT. The encoded protein is CASSITTGRNTEAFF.